The rows below give T cell receptor beta chains drawn from one sample of a study of blood T cell repertoires in COVID-19. Data came from immunoSEQ multiplex PCR; TCRdb stores just in-frame clones and leaves some out. The data show some 400,000 clones, with more than 75% seen just once and roughly 1.1% held by the top ten. Sequencing was carried out using peripheral blood. These receptor sequences come from a human donor with acute or convalescent COVID-19. The donor label of this sample is uncertain. Both conserved end residues are part of each CDR3. The D gene is left open where the match is weak. The listing skips clone size in some rows; elsewhere it reads once, few, many or a size class.

d_call | clone_size | j_call | v_call | cdr3_length | cdr3_aa | cdr3_nt
- | - | TRBJ1-1 | TRBV18 | 16 | CASSPGGAGMNTEAFF | TGTGCCAGCTCACCCGGAGGTGCGGGGATGAACACTGAAGCTTTCTTT
- | - | TRBJ1-1 | TRBV28 | 15 | CASTSSGSGDTEAFF | TGTGCCAGCACGTCCTCAGGGTCGGGGGACACTGAAGCTTTCTTT
TRBD1 | - | TRBJ1-5 | TRBV19 | 15 | CASSYSGTGIQPQHF | TGTGCCAGTAGTTACTCGGGGACAGGGATACAGCCCCAGCATTTT
- | - | TRBJ2-7 | TRBV28 | 11 | CASSLYYEQYF | TGTGCCAGCAGTTTGTACTACGAGCAGTACTTC
- | - | TRBJ1-1 | TRBV2 | 12 | CASSREFTEAFF | TGTGCCAGCAGCAGGGAATTCACTGAAGCTTTCTTT
- | few | TRBJ1-1 | TRBV5-4 | 11 | CASRQGTEAFF | TGTGCCAGCAGGCAGGGCACTGAAGCTTTCTTT
- | - | TRBJ1-6 | TRBV4-2 | 18 | CASSQDRTESSYNSPLHF | TGTGCCAGCAGCCAAGATAGGACAGAAAGCTCCTATAATTCACCCCTCCACTTT
TRBD1 | few | TRBJ1-1 | TRBV24-1 | 14 | CATSDPDRVGGAFF | TGTGCCACCAGTGACCCCGACAGGGTCGGGGGAGCTTTCTTT
TRBD1 | once | TRBJ2-1 | TRBV19 | 17 | CASSMEGQGRFYNEQFF | TGTGCCAGTAGTATGGAAGGACAGGGGCGATTTTACAATGAGCAGTTCTTC
TRBD1 | - | TRBJ2-6 | TRBV5-1 | 18 | CASRITGTGTSGANVLTF | TGCGCCAGCAGGATAACCGGGACAGGGACCTCTGGGGCCAACGTCCTGACTTTC
- | - | TRBJ1-2 | TRBV6-4 | 15 | CASSDTGTTNYGYTF | TGTGCCAGCAGTGACACCGGGACAACAAACTATGGCTACACCTTC
TRBD1 | - | TRBJ2-5 | TRBV5-1 | 16 | CASRRGTAAYQETQYF | TGCGCCAGCAGACGAGGGACAGCCGCGTACCAAGAGACCCAGTACTTC
- | - | TRBJ1-3 | TRBV3-1/TRBV3-2 | 14 | CASSQDRAGNTIYF | TGTGCCAGCAGCCAAGACAGGGCTGGAAACACCATATATTTT
- | many | TRBJ2-7 | TRBV11-2 | 13 | CASSLEPRGTQYF | TGTGCCAGCAGCTTAGAGCCCCGGGGGACGCAGTACTTC
TRBD2 | few | TRBJ2-7 | TRBV10-3 | 20 | CAISERLPISGKSAPYEQYF | TGTGCCATCAGTGAGAGGTTGCCGATTAGCGGGAAGTCTGCCCCCTACGAGCAGTACTTC
- | - | TRBJ1-2 | TRBV10-2 | 12 | CASIDTFGGYTF | TGCGCCAGCATCGATACCTTTGGCGGCTACACCTTC
TRBD2 | - | TRBJ2-3 | TRBV6-6 | 14 | CASTPGTSGRVQYF | TGTGCCAGCACCCCCGGGACTAGCGGGAGGGTGCAGTATTTT
- | few | TRBJ2-7 | TRBV18 | 12 | CASSPGQGGQYF | TGTGCCAGCTCCCCGGGACAAGGGGGGCAGTACTTC
- | - | TRBJ1-3 | TRBV24-1 | 14 | CATPHDNSGNTIYF | TGTGCCACCCCACACGACAACTCTGGAAACACCATATATTTT
TRBD1 | - | TRBJ1-5 | TRBV2 | 16 | CASSNPQGAHNQPQHF | TGTGCCAGCAGCAACCCACAGGGGGCGCATAACCAGCCCCAGCATTTT
TRBD1 | - | TRBJ1-1 | TRBV19 | 16 | CASSARQGSMNTEAFF | TGTGCCAGTAGTGCGAGACAGGGAAGTATGAACACTGAAGCTTTCTTT
TRBD2 | once | TRBJ2-5 | TRBV7-2 | 15 | CASSPAWGGGETQYF | TGTGCCAGCAGCCCAGCTTGGGGGGGAGGAGAGACCCAGTACTTC
- | - | TRBJ1-6 | TRBV6-5 | 14 | CASTKEGGTSPLHF | TGTGCCAGCACCAAGGAGGGGGGGACAAGTCCTCTCCACTTT
- | - | TRBJ2-4 | TRBV30 | 12 | CAWSVGGNIQYF | TGTGCCTGGAGTGTGGGGGGAAACATTCAGTACTTC